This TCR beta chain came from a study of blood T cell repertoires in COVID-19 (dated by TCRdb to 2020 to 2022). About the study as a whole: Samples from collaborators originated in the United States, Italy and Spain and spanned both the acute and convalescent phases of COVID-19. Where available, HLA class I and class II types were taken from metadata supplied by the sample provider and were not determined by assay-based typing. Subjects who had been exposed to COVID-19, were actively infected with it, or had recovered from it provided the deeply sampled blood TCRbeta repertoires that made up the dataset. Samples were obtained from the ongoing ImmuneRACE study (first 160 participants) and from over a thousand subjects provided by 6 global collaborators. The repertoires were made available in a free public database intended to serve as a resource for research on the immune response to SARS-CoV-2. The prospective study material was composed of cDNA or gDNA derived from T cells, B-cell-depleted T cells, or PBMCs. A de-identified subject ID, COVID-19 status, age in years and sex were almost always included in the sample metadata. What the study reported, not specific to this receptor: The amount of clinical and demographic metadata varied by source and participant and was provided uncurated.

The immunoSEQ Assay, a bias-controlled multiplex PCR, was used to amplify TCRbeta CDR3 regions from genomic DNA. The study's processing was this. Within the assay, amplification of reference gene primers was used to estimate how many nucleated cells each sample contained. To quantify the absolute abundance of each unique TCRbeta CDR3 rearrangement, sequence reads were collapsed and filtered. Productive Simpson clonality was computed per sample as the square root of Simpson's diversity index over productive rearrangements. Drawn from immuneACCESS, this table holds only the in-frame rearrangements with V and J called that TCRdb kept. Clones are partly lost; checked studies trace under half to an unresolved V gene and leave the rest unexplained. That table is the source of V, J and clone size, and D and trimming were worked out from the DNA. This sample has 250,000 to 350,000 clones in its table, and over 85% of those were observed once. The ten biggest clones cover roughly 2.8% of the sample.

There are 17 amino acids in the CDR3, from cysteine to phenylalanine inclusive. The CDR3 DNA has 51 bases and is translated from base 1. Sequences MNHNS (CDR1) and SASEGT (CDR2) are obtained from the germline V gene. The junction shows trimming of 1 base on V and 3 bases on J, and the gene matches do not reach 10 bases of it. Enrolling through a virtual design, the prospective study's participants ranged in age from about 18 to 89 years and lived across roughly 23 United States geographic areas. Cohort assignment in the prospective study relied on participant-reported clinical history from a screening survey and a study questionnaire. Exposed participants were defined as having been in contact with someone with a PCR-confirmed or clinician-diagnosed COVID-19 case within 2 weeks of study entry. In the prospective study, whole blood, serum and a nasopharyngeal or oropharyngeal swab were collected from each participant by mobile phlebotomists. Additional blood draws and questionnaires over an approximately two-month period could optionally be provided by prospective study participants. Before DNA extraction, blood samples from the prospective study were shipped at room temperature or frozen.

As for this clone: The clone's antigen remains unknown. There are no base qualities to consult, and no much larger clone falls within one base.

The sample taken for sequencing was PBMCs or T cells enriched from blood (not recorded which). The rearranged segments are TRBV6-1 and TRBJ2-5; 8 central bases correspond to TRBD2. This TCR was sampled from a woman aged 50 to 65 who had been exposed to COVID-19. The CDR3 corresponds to CASSEEGSGALKETQYF. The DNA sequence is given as TGTGCCAGCAGTGAAGAGGGTAGCGGGGCCTTAAAAGAGACCCAGTACTTC.